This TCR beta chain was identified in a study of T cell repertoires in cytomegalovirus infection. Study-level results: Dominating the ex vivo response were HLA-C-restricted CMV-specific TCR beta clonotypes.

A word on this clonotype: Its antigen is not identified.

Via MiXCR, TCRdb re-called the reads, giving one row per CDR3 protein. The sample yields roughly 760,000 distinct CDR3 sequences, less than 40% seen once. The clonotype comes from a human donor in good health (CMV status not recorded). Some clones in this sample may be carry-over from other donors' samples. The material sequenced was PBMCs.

Written as DNA, the CDR3 is TGCGCCAGCAGCCTCCTACTAGCGGAGGAGGAGCAGTACTTC. It specifies CASSLLLAEEEQYF. The chain uses TRBV4-1 and TRBJ2-7, with TRBD2 matching over 8 bases. This CDR3 region has 14 residues. Germline assignment: CDR1 MGHRA and CDR2 YSYEKL. After removal of 4 bases from V and 7 bases from J, the junction contained 9 bases not matched to a gene.